A single sample is the source of the 24 T cell receptor beta chains below, sequenced in a study of technical replicates of blood from four donors. The protocol was immunoSEQ multiplex PCR, while the TCRdb copy is restricted to in-frame clones and leaves out a portion. Of approximately 77,000 clones detected, around 94% appear once; the ten largest clones hold roughly 0.37%. The sequencing sample was made of T cells isolated from PBMCs. Source of these receptors: a human donor in good health.

The chain combines TRBV2 with TRBJ2-7; D not certain. The V end lost 7 bases, the J end lost 0 bases, and 7 bases lay between the germline ends. The germline V gene has CDR1 SNHLY and CDR2 FYNNEI. The CDR3 has 12 residues. The CDR3 protein is CASTLSSYEQYF. CDR3 nucleotide sequence: TGTGCCAGCACGCTTAGCTCCTACGAGCAGTACTTC.

The sample holds a few counts of this clone. The chain uses TRBV4-1 and TRBJ2-7, with D unclear. Deletions cut 4 bases from V and 7 bases from J, with 14 bases between. Germline CDR1 is MGHRA and CDR2 is YSYEKL. The length of the CDR3 is 13 residues. The CDR3 is CASSRSPVEEQYF. The DNA for the CDR3 is TGCGCCAGCAGCCGATCTCCGGTAGAAGAGCAGTACTTC.

This chain uses TRBV5-6 with TRBJ1-2; no reliable D call. Between the trimmed V and J ends, which lost 1 base and 6 bases, there was a span of 10 bases. The CDR3 runs 13 residues. The germline CDR1 and CDR2 sequences are SGHDT and YYEEEE. CDR3 sequence (DNA): TGTGCCAGCAGCTTGATGGCAGGAAATGGCTACACCTTC. This codes for CASSLMAGNGYTF. The full variable domain, in which reference TRBV5-6 and TRBJ1-2 provide the parts outside the CDR3, is DAGVTQSPTHLIKTRGQQVTLRCSPKSGHDTVSWYQQALGQGPQFIFQYYEEEERQRGNFPDRFSGHQFPNYSSELNVNALLLGDSALYLCASSLMAGNGYTFGSGTRLTVV.

J is TRBJ1-4 and V is TRBV9; the D is unclear. The ends were cut back, 1 base at V and 8 bases at J, with 24 bases in the middle. This CDR3 has 18 amino acids. Per the germline V gene, CDR1 is SGDLS and CDR2 is YYNGEE. CDR3 sequence: CASSVTPLENPLVEKLFF. In DNA form, the CDR3 reads TGTGCCAGCAGCGTAACCCCTTTGGAGAACCCCCTGGTAGAAAAACTGTTTTTT. Looking up the rest from reference TRBV9 and TRBJ1-4 gives the full variable domain: DSGVTQTPKHLITATGQRVTLRCSPRSGDLSVYWYQQSLDQGLQFLIQYYNGEERAKGNILERFSAQQFPDLHSELNLSSLELGDSALYFCASSVTPLENPLVEKLFFGSGTQLSVL.

The gene calls are TRBV5-1 and TRBJ2-5, with 7 nucleotides matching TRBD2. Germline CDR1 SGHRS, CDR2 YFSETQ. After removal of 2 bases from V and 4 bases from J, the junction contained 20 bases not matched to a gene. The CDR3 has 19 residues. CDR3 DNA: TGCGCCAGCAGCTTTGATCCCCTGGAGGGAGGGGCGCAGATAGAGACCCAGTACTTC. Translation gives CASSFDPLEGGAQIETQYF. Drawing the rest from reference TRBV5-1 and TRBJ2-5, the complete variable domain is KAGVTQTPRYLIKTRGQQVTLSCSPISGHRSVSWYQQTPGQGLQFLFEYFSETQRNKGNFPGRFSGRQFSNSRSEMNVSTLELGDSALYLCASSFDPLEGGAQIETQYFGPGTRLLVL.

This clone is a singleton in its sample. CDR3: CSASGPGSDTQYF. The CDR3 DNA sequence: TGCAGCGCATCCGGCCCAGGTTCAGATACGCAGTATTTT. The chain couples TRBV29-1 to TRBJ2-3; D not resolved. Germline CDR1 is SQVTM and CDR2 is ANQGSEA. The CDR3 spans 13 residues. Trimming removed 7 bases from V and 4 bases from J, with 15 bases in between.

The V gene is TRBV6-6, the J gene TRBJ2-7, with D possibly being TRBD2 (6 bases). Trimming shortened V by 10 bases and J by 3 bases, and 16 bases separated the two germline ends. CDR1 MNHNY and CDR2 SVGAGI come from the germline V gene (reference sequence). CDR3 length: 13 amino acids. CDR3 bases: TGTGCCACCGACCCCGGGGACTTCTACGAGCAGTACTTC. Its protein is CATDPGDFYEQYF.

The chain recombines TRBV19 with TRBJ1-2, with D tentatively TRBD1 (5 bases). Germline CDR1 is LNHDA and CDR2 is SQIVND (reference sequence). Trimming removed 4 bases at V and 3 bases at J, with 12 bases between. This CDR3 contains 14 residues. CDR3 protein: CASSKGFTYYGYTF. Here the CDR3 DNA reads TGTGCCAGTAGTAAGGGGTTTACTTACTATGGCTACACCTTC.

For this clone: One junction end does not reproduce the germline sequence, and a read error may be involved. Other DNA sequences in this specimen translate into the identical CDR3. The rearrangement links TRBV7-2 to TRBJ2-7; TRBD2 might be the D (6 bases). The CDR3 is 16 amino acids. Germline V gene lookup returns CDR1 SGHTA and CDR2 FQGNSA. The CDR3 is CASSLVRLVVSYEQYF. CDR3 nucleotides: TGTGCCAGCAGCTTAGTTAGACTAGTCGTATCCTACGAACAGTACTTC.

The chain carries TRBV5-1 and TRBJ1-3; the D is unclear. Germline CDR1 is SGHRS and CDR2 is YFSETQ. CDR3 length: 14 amino acids. V was shortened by 7 bases and J by 0 bases, with 11 bases between the two germline ends. The CDR3 DNA sequence: TGCGCCAGCCGTTCCAGCGACTCTGGAAACACCATATATTTT. Translation: CASRSSDSGNTIYF. Variable domain in full (rest from reference TRBV5-1 and TRBJ1-3): KAGVTQTPRYLIKTRGQQVTLSCSPISGHRSVSWYQQTPGQGLQFLFEYFSETQRNKGNFPGRFSGRQFSNSRSEMNVSTLELGDSALYLCASRSSDSGNTIYFGEGSWLTVV.

This clone came up once. The chain joins TRBV9 to TRBJ1-4; D possibly corresponds to TRBD1 (5 bases). V lost 3 bases and J lost 8, with 14 bases in between. The length of the CDR3 is 14 residues. Germline loops: CDR1 SGDLS, CDR2 YYNGEE. CDR3 coding DNA: TGTGCCAGCAGCGCCTCGGGGGGGAGCGAAAAACTGTTTTTT. As protein: CASSASGGSEKLFF.

The rearrangement links TRBV13 to TRBJ2-2, with 7 bases aligning to TRBD1. The V segment lost 3 bases and the J segment 6 bases; nucleotides outside the gene matches: 4. The CDR3 contains 14 residues. Germline CDR1 and CDR2: PRHDT and FYEKMQ (reference sequence). The CDR3 DNA reads TGTGCCAGCAGCTTCCGACAGGGACCCGGGGAGCTGTTTTTT. This sequence encodes CASSFRQGPGELFF. Together with reference TRBV13 and TRBJ2-2, the CDR3 gives the full variable domain: AAGVIQSPRHLIKEKRETATLKCYPIPRHDTVYWYQQGPGQDPQFLISFYEKMQSDKGSIPDRFSAQQFSDYHSELNMSSLELGDSALYFCASSFRQGPGELFFGEGSRLTVL.

The chain has TRBV27 and TRBJ1-5; D gene unclear. The germline gives CDR1 MNHEY, CDR2 SMNVEV (reference sequence). The CDR3 totals 15 residues. V lost 2 bases and J lost 0, with 8 bases in between. The CDR3: CASSLHFYSNQPQHF. Here the CDR3 DNA reads TGTGCCAGCAGTTTACACTTTTATAGCAATCAGCCCCAGCATTTT.

The chain couples TRBV2 to TRBJ2-7; D possibly corresponds to TRBD1 (5 bases). The length of the CDR3 is 16 residues. Germline V gene data show CDR1 as SNHLY and CDR2 as FYNNEI. Trimming left V 11 bases short and J 5 bases short, with 28 bases between. CDR3 in amino acids: CACLLSGLSSKNEQYF. CDR3 nucleotide sequence: TGTGCCTGCCTCCTTTCAGGGTTGAGTAGCAAAAACGAGCAGTACTTC.

This sequence joins TRBV19 and TRBJ2-3; 8 bases fit TRBD2. The V gene end was trimmed by 9 bases and the J gene end by 2 bases; junction bases not matched to a gene: 10. This CDR3 has 15 residues. Germline V lookup: CDR1 LNHDA, CDR2 SQIVND (reference sequence). DNA of the CDR3: TGTGCCAGCTCCCTTGGGGGACTAGTCACAGATACGCAGTATTTT. Translation gives CASSLGGLVTDTQYF.

The CDR3 protein is CASCGQSQETQYF. The CDR3 DNA reads TGCGCCAGCTGCGGACAGTCCCAAGAGACCCAGTACTTC. The chain joins TRBV5-1 to TRBJ2-5; possible D gene TRBD1, 6 bases. V lost 7 bases and J 1 base, leaving 11 bases between the germline ends. This CDR3 is built from 13 residues. Germline CDR1 SGHRS, CDR2 YFSETQ. Drawing the rest from reference TRBV5-1 and TRBJ2-5, the complete variable domain is KAGVTQTPRYLIKTRGQQVTLSCSPISGHRSVSWYQQTPGQGLQFLFEYFSETQRNKGNFPGRFSGRQFSNSRSEMNVSTLELGDSALYLCASCGQSQETQYFGPGTRLLVL.

This chain joins TRBV28 and TRBJ2-7; 11 bases fit TRBD1. With V trimmed by 3 bases and J by 6 bases, 4 bases remained unmatched. From germline, CDR1 is MDHEN and CDR2 SYDVKM. There are 14 residues in the CDR3. The CDR3 region is CASSLWDRGFEQYF. Here the CDR3 DNA reads TGTGCCAGCAGTTTGTGGGACAGGGGGTTCGAGCAGTACTTC.

A single count supports this clone. The chain recombines TRBV5-1 with TRBJ2-7; 9 nucleotides match TRBD2. The V gene's germline CDR1 is SGHRS and CDR2 YFSETQ. The CDR3 is 15 amino acids. Trimming at V came to 2 bases and at J to 1 base, leaving 4 bases not matched to a gene. CDR3 sequence: CASSLLAGESYEQYF. The CDR3 DNA sequence: TGCGCCAGCAGCTTATTAGCGGGAGAGTCCTACGAGCAGTACTTC.

The J gene is TRBJ2-1, the V gene TRBV28; 8 bases fit TRBD2. CDR1 and CDR2 from the germline V gene are MDHEN and SYDVKM. The CDR3 runs 14 residues. The junction had 4 bases not matched to a gene; V was cut back by 4 bases and J by 5 bases. The CDR3 protein is CASSWSGGHNEQFF. CDR3 bases: TGTGCCAGCAGTTGGTCGGGAGGGCACAATGAGCAGTTCTTC.

V usage is TRBV19 and J usage is TRBJ1-4; TRBD1 matches at 7 bases. The germline V gene has CDR1 LNHDA and CDR2 SQIVND (reference sequence). The length of the CDR3 is 14 residues. With 4 bases clipped from V and 10 bases from J, the junction kept 9 bases outside the gene matches. CDR3 sequence: CASSTGGVRAKLFF. CDR3 DNA: TGTGCCAGTAGTACAGGGGGAGTGCGGGCAAAACTGTTTTTT.

The chain combines TRBV7-6 with TRBJ2-5; no clear D. Per the germline V gene, CDR1 is SGHVS and CDR2 is FNYEAQ. The CDR3 length is 12 residues. Trimming cost V 2 bases and J 4 bases, with 5 bases left between them. The CDR3 spells CASSLTSETQYF. CDR3 in DNA: TGTGCCAGCAGCTTAACATCAGAGACCCAGTACTTC.

This sequence joins TRBV9 and TRBJ2-1, with TRBD1 matching over 7 bases. The CDR3 extends over 12 amino acids. Trimming removed 4 bases from V and 9 bases from J; junction bases left unmatched: 4. Germline V gene sequence: CDR1 SGDLS, CDR2 YYNGEE. The CDR3 DNA sequence: TGTGCCAGCAGCCCCAGGGGGAGTGAGCAGTTCTTC. Protein product: CASSPRGSEQFF.

This chain uses TRBV25-1 with TRBJ2-1; tentative D call: TRBD2 (5 bases). V gave up 6 bases and J gave up 12 bases, with 15 bases separating them. This CDR3 contains 12 residues. Germline assignment: CDR1 MGHDK and CDR2 SYGVNS. The DNA for the CDR3 is TGTGCCAGCAGGAGGGAAGGAGGAGGGCAGTTCTTC. Amino acid sequence: CASRREGGGQFF.

J is TRBJ2-3 and V is TRBV30; TRBD2 matches at 7 bases. With V trimmed by 0 bases and J by 5 bases, 11 bases remained unmatched. This CDR3 has 16 residues. The germline V gene has CDR1 GTSNPN and CDR2 SVGIG (reference sequence). The CDR3 DNA follows: TGTGCCTGGAGTGTACTAGGTTGGGAGGGGTTAGATACGCAGTATTTT. It codes for CAWSVLGWEGLDTQYF.